These 22 T cell receptor beta chains share one sample of origin, sequenced in a study of blood T cell repertoires in COVID-19. Sequencing was performed with immunoSEQ multiplex PCR; in TCRdb, only in-frame clones are kept and a portion is missing. The data hold around 130,000 clones, with approximately 90% observed a single time. Sample: peripheral blood. Receptors originate from a man aged 65 to 85 with active or convalescent COVID-19.

This clone was picked up one time. The chain carries TRBV7-2 and TRBJ1-3, with a possible D match to TRBD1 (5 bases). This CDR3 contains 16 residues. The V end lost 1 base, the J end lost 1 base, and 11 bases lay between the germline ends. Germline V gene data show CDR1 as SGHTA and CDR2 as FQGNSA. The CDR3, as DNA: TGTGCCAGCAGCTTAGTGGAGCAGGGATCTGGAAACACCATATATTTT. Translating gives CASSLVEQGSGNTIYF.

The V call is TRBV5-8, the J call TRBJ2-3; D is uncertain. V was trimmed by 3 bases and J by 2 bases, leaving 19 bases between them. The germline CDR1 and CDR2 sequences are SGHTS and YDEGEE. The CDR3 has 17 amino acids. The CDR3 DNA follows: TGTGCCAGCAGCTCCTCCCTGACACCTGGCCACACAGATACGCAGTATTTT. As protein: CASSSSLTPGHTDTQYF.

The chain links TRBV19 to TRBJ2-7, with D maybe TRBD2 (6 bases). The germline V gene has CDR1 LNHDA and CDR2 SQIVND (reference sequence). With 4 bases removed from V and 6 bases from J, the gap between germline ends came to 16 bases. The CDR3 totals 14 residues. CDR3 nucleotides: TGTGCCAGTAGTAAGAGGCGGGACTCATTCGAGCAGTACTTC. It yields the protein CASSKRRDSFEQYF. Variable domain in full (rest from reference TRBV19 and TRBJ2-7): DGGITQSPKYLFRKEGQNVTLSCEQNLNHDAMYWYRQDPGQGLRLIYYSQIVNDFQKGDIAEGYSVSREKKESFPLTVTSAQKNPTAFYLCASSKRRDSFEQYFGPGTRLTVT.

The genes are TRBV2 and TRBJ1-5, with 8 bases identical to TRBD1. V trimming: 11 bases; J trimming: 2 bases; junction bases outside the gene matches: 5. Germline lookup yields CDR1 SNHLY and CDR2 FYNNEI. The CDR3 covers 13 residues. DNA of the CDR3: TGTGCCGTTAAGGGACAGGGCAATCAGCCCCAGCATTTT. This codes for CAVKGQGNQPQHF.

The rearrangement uses TRBV5-1 and TRBJ2-7; tentatively, D is TRBD1 (6 bases). Germline CDR1 reads SGHRS; CDR2 reads YFSETQ. The CDR3 is 15 residues long. Deletions cut 4 bases from V and 3 bases from J, with 17 bases between. CDR3 residues: CASSPTGPRGYEQYF. The CDR3 nucleotides are TGCGCCAGCAGCCCTACAGGGCCCCGGGGCTACGAGCAGTACTTC.

The chain combines TRBV5-4 with TRBJ2-3; D ambiguous. Trimming left V 4 bases short and J 3 bases short, with 6 bases between. The CDR3 has 12 amino acids. Germline V CDR1 and CDR2: SGHNT, YYREEE (reference sequence). In nucleotides, the CDR3 is TGTGCCAGCAGCCATCAAACAGATACGCAGTATTTT. It translates to CASSHQTDTQYF.

The V and J genes are TRBV6-6 and TRBJ2-7; 7 bases are a match to TRBD2. Unmatched junction bases numbered 14, after V lost 3 bases and J lost 6 bases. CDR3 length: 16 amino acids. Germline-derived CDR1 and CDR2 are MNHNY and SVGAGI (reference sequence). CDR3 amino acids: CASSYGGRAKGGEQYF. In DNA, the CDR3 is TGTGCCAGCAGTTATGGAGGGAGGGCCAAAGGTGGCGAGCAGTACTTC.

The chain recombines TRBV21-1 with TRBJ2-1; the table's D call of TRBD2 was not tested on the DNA. TRBV21-1 is described as a pseudogene. The CDR3 is 19 amino acids. The CDR3 loop is CASSKETSGRKLTYNEQFF. In DNA, the CDR3 is TGTGCCAGCAGCAAAGAAACTAGCGGGAGGAAGCTAACCTACAATGAGCAGTTCTTC.

The chain combines TRBV6-4 with TRBJ2-1, with 10 bases fitting TRBD2. V shed 6 bases, J shed 6 bases, and the junction held 5 bases outside the gene matches. Germline-derived CDR1 and CDR2 are MRHNA and SNTAGT. There are 14 residues in the CDR3. In DNA, the CDR3 is TGTGCCAGCAGAGCCGGGACTAGCGTCAATGAGCAGTTCTTC. It codes for CASRAGTSVNEQFF.

This chain joins TRBV6-5 and TRBJ2-1; 11 bases align to TRBD1. CDR3 size: 14 residues. The trim removed 6 bases at V and 6 bases at J, leaving 4 bases unmatched. Germline CDR1 is MNHEY and CDR2 is SVGAGI. The CDR3 nucleotides are TGTGCCAGCAGCCCGGGGACAGGGGGCAATGAGCAGTTCTTC. Translation: CASSPGTGGNEQFF.

The V call is TRBV4-2, the J call TRBJ2-5, with 7 positions matching TRBD2. Germline loops: CDR1 LGHNA, CDR2 YNFKEQ. Trimming at V came to 1 base and at J to 6 bases, leaving 2 bases not matched to a gene. The CDR3 covers 13 residues. The CDR3 protein is CASSQGEGQTQYF. The CDR3 coding sequence is TGTGCCAGCAGCCAAGGGGAGGGACAGACCCAGTACTTC.

The chain couples TRBV27 to TRBJ2-3; tentatively, D is TRBD2 (5 bases). V dropped 6 bases and J dropped 6 bases, with 19 bases sitting between them. CDR1 and CDR2 from the germline V gene are MNHEY and SMNVEV (reference sequence). The length of the CDR3 is 15 residues. The DNA of the CDR3 is TGTGCCAGCAGCCTATGGGCTTCCCGCGGGGATACGCAGTATTTT. Protein sequence: CASSLWASRGDTQYF.

The genes are TRBV10-3 and TRBJ1-1, with D tentatively TRBD1 (6 bases). V lost 10 bases and J lost 0, with 12 bases in between. CDR1 and CDR2 from the germline V gene are ENHRY and SYGVKD. There are 13 residues in the CDR3. CDR3 sequence reads: CATRTEMNTEAFF. In nucleotides, the CDR3 is TGTGCCACACGGACAGAGATGAACACTGAAGCTTTCTTT.

CDR3 amino acids: CASSSQGRDYGYTF. Written as DNA, the CDR3 is TGCGCCAGCAGCTCACAGGGGCGGGACTATGGCTACACCTTC. The gene calls are TRBV5-1 and TRBJ1-2; 7 bases fit TRBD1. CDR3 size: 14 residues. Per germline, CDR1 SGHRS and CDR2 YFSETQ. The V segment lost 3 bases and the J segment 3 bases; nucleotides outside the gene matches: 5.

The chain employs TRBV6-2 or TRBV6-3 and TRBJ1-2; 9 bases fit TRBD1. This CDR3 comprises 13 residues. V dropped 8 bases and J dropped 6; count of bases not matched to a gene: 7. Germline V gives CDR1 MNHEY, CDR2 SVGEGT. For the CDR3, the DNA is TGTGCCAGCGGTTGGAGGGACAGGGATGGCTACACCTTC. Protein product: CASGWRDRDGYTF.

The chain has TRBV4-1 and TRBJ1-2; possibly TRBD1 for D (5 bases). The V and J ends lost 4 bases and 5 bases respectively, with 14 bases between them. The CDR3 loop spans 14 amino acids. The germline CDR1 and CDR2 sequences are MGHRA and YSYEKL. CDR3 protein: CASSLAGLEYGYTF. CDR3 in DNA: TGCGCCAGCAGCCTCGCGGGGCTCGAATATGGCTACACCTTC.

The V gene is TRBV4-1, the J gene TRBJ2-1; tentatively, D is TRBD2 (6 bases). The CDR3 totals 14 residues. V lost 5 bases, J lost 2 bases, and 10 bases lay in between. In germline, CDR1 is MGHRA, CDR2 YSYEKL. CDR3 DNA sequence: TGCGCCAGCAGCGGGGGGACCACCTACAATGAGCAGTTCTTC. Its protein product is CASSGGTTYNEQFF.

The gene calls are TRBV3-1 (or the pseudogene TRBV3-2) and TRBJ1-5, with TRBD1 matching over 9 bases. This CDR3 contains 15 residues. Germline values: CDR1 LGHDT, CDR2 YNNKEL (reference sequence). J was trimmed by 5 bases and V by 0 bases; bases with no gene match: 2. In nucleotides, the CDR3 is TGTGCCAGCAGCCAAGATTGGACAGGGGATCAGCCCCAGCATTTT. It is translated as CASSQDWTGDQPQHF.

The chain couples TRBV7-6 to TRBJ2-3; TRBD1 might be the D (6 bases). CDR3 size: 15 residues. Germline V lookup: CDR1 SGHVS, CDR2 FNYEAQ. Trimming stripped 5 bases from V and 0 bases from J, with 12 bases between. CDR3 sequence (DNA): TGTGCCAGCAGCCCTGGACAGACTAGCACAGATACGCAGTATTTT. As protein: CASSPGQTSTDTQYF.

The chain combines TRBV10-1 with TRBJ2-7, with 10 bases aligning to TRBD2. The CDR3 runs 15 residues. After removal of 6 bases from V and 5 bases from J, the junction contained 10 bases not matched to a gene. The germline V gene encodes CDR1 WNHNN and CDR2 SYGVQD (reference sequence). Written as DNA, the CDR3 is TGCGCCAGCAGCCCGGAGGGACTAGCGAGAGACGAGCAGTACTTC. The encoded protein is CASSPEGLARDEQYF.

The chain combines TRBV7-9 with TRBJ1-6; 7 bases are a match to TRBD1. From germline, CDR1 is SEHNR and CDR2 FQNEAQ (reference sequence). This CDR3 comprises 16 residues. V dropped 5 bases and J dropped 9; count of bases not matched to a gene: 13. DNA of the CDR3: TGTGCCAGCAGCGCAAGCCGACAGGGACTGGTTTCACCCCTCCACTTT. It is translated as CASSASRQGLVSPLHF.

V and J are TRBV5-6 and TRBJ2-3; 13 bases agree with TRBD2. This CDR3 has 14 amino acids. In germline, CDR1 is SGHDT, CDR2 YYEEEE. Trimming cost V 4 bases and J 8 bases; bases outside gene matches: 4. The CDR3 sequence is CASSLGTSGITQYF. The CDR3 DNA follows: TGTGCCAGCAGCCTCGGGACTAGCGGGATTACGCAGTATTTT.